Reported below is one T cell receptor beta chain. The antigen is not known. CDR3 size: 13 residues. Trimming cost V 1 base and J 4 bases, with 6 bases left between them. The V gene's germline CDR1 is SGHAT and CDR2 FQNNGV. These data are taken from a study of vaccination and CD4 T cells after COVID-19. Study-level information: Post-diagnosis, post-COVID samples were collected after a median approximately 97 days, ranging 35 to 161. Findings of the study overall: In convalescent patients, a median approximately 90% of post-vaccine SARS-CoV-2-reactive clones appeared only after vaccination.

The sample's treatment: roughly ten-day PBMC culture with coronavirus spike peptide pools or control peptides (ViraFEST assay). ViraFEST relied on peptide pools to expand antigen-specific T cells; the TCRs were sequenced afterward. Scientists ran DNA taken from cultured CD4+ T cells through the Oncomine TCR Beta short-read assay for sequencing. TCRdb reprocessed the PCR reads via MiXCR and lists one record per CDR3 protein. This sample has approximately 6,400 distinct CDR3 sequences, with 60% to 85% found just once. The chain employs TRBV11-2 and TRBJ2-3, with no clear D. Input material: CD4+ T cells from blood, cultured in vitro. The clonotype comes from a human donor who had recovered from COVID-19. In nucleotides, the CDR3 is TGTGCCAGCAGCTTAGCGTCGCCAGATACGCAGTATTTT. Encoded protein: CASSLASPDTQYF.